The rows below give T cell receptor beta chains drawn from one sample of a study of T cell changes during pregnancy in multiple sclerosis. TCRdb keeps only in-frame clones here, not all; method: immunoSEQ multiplex PCR. The table has roughly 35,000 clones, 90% seen once; the top ten hold about 10%. The input for sequencing was CD8+ T cells from peripheral blood mononuclear cells, taken before pregnancy. The receptors were gathered from a female donor with multiple sclerosis, enrolled in a pregnancy study. CDR3s include the opening cysteine and the closing phenylalanine or tryptophan. Each record gives: J gene, CDR3 length, D gene, clone size, V gene, CDR3 protein, CDR3 DNA. D genes are given only for firm matches. For some rows the clone size is stated as once, few or many, or as a class when expanded; others skip it.

J gene: TRBJ2-6
CDR3 length: 16
D gene: -
clone size: -
V gene: TRBV4-3
CDR3 protein: CASSQEGTTGANVLTF
CDR3 DNA: TGCGCCAGCAGCCAAGAGGGGACAACTGGGGCCAACGTCCTGACTTTC

J gene: TRBJ2-7
CDR3 length: 16
D gene: -
clone size: -
V gene: TRBV19
CDR3 protein: CASSPFQGKSSYEQYF
CDR3 DNA: TGTGCCAGTAGTCCGTTCCAGGGGAAGAGCTCCTACGAGCAGTACTTC

J gene: TRBJ2-2
CDR3 length: 16
D gene: TRBD2
clone size: few
V gene: TRBV9
CDR3 protein: CASSVEEAGYTGELFF
CDR3 DNA: TGTGCCAGCAGCGTAGAGGAAGCGGGGTACACCGGGGAGCTGTTTTTT

J gene: TRBJ1-1
CDR3 length: 14
D gene: TRBD1
clone size: -
V gene: TRBV11-3
CDR3 protein: CASSHGTENTEAFF
CDR3 DNA: TGTGCCAGCAGCCACGGGACAGAGAACACTGAAGCTTTCTTT

J gene: TRBJ2-1
CDR3 length: 17
D gene: TRBD1
clone size: once
V gene: TRBV4-1
CDR3 protein: CASSLFGTESSYNEQFF
CDR3 DNA: TGCGCCAGCAGCCTATTCGGGACAGAGAGCTCCTACAATGAGCAGTTCTTC

J gene: TRBJ1-2
CDR3 length: 16
D gene: -
clone size: -
V gene: TRBV6-5
CDR3 protein: CASSSRGGGGSYGYTF
CDR3 DNA: TGTGCCAGCAGTTCCCGGGGGGGTGGGGGAAGCTATGGCTACACCTTC

J gene: TRBJ2-1
CDR3 length: 14
D gene: TRBD2
clone size: -
V gene: TRBV10-3
CDR3 protein: CAISGAGAGNEQFF
CDR3 DNA: TGTGCCATCAGTGGAGCGGGAGCGGGGAATGAGCAGTTCTTC

J gene: TRBJ2-7
CDR3 length: 14
D gene: TRBD2
clone size: -
V gene: TRBV7-9
CDR3 protein: CASSQERGGYEQYF
CDR3 DNA: TGTGCCAGCAGCCAAGAGCGGGGGGGCTACGAGCAGTACTTC

J gene: TRBJ2-7
CDR3 length: 15
D gene: TRBD2
clone size: -
V gene: TRBV19
CDR3 protein: CASSISSGGNYEQYF
CDR3 DNA: TGTGCCAGTAGCATCTCTAGCGGGGGGAACTACGAGCAGTACTTC

J gene: TRBJ2-1
CDR3 length: 16
D gene: TRBD1
clone size: once
V gene: TRBV18
CDR3 protein: CASSPSDRHSYNEQFF
CDR3 DNA: TGTGCCAGCTCACCCTCGGACAGGCATTCCTACAATGAGCAGTTCTTC

J gene: TRBJ2-3
CDR3 length: 20
D gene: TRBD2
clone size: once
V gene: TRBV5-1
CDR3 protein: CASSLMRIGGGPGSTDTQYF
CDR3 DNA: TGCGCCAGCAGCTTGATGCGAATTGGCGGGGGGCCCGGGAGCACAGATACGCAGTATTTT

J gene: TRBJ1-1
CDR3 length: 13
D gene: -
clone size: -
V gene: TRBV27
CDR3 protein: CASSLLWYTEAFF
CDR3 DNA: TGTGCCAGCAGTTTACTATGGTATACTGAAGCTTTCTTT

J gene: TRBJ1-1
CDR3 length: 15
D gene: TRBD1
clone size: -
V gene: TRBV11-2
CDR3 protein: CASSSARGPHTEAFF
CDR3 DNA: TGTGCCAGCAGCTCCGCAAGGGGGCCCCACACTGAAGCTTTCTTT

J gene: TRBJ2-7
CDR3 length: 17
D gene: TRBD1
clone size: -
V gene: TRBV14
CDR3 protein: CASSEIITGQGADEQYF
CDR3 DNA: TGTGCCAGCAGCGAAATCATTACGGGACAGGGGGCTGACGAGCAGTACTTC

J gene: TRBJ2-1
CDR3 length: 15
D gene: TRBD2
clone size: -
V gene: TRBV19
CDR3 protein: CASSIWEGGYNEQFF
CDR3 DNA: TGTGCCAGTAGTATATGGGAGGGCGGGTACAATGAGCAGTTCTTC

J gene: TRBJ2-1
CDR3 length: 16
D gene: TRBD1
clone size: once
V gene: TRBV27
CDR3 protein: CASSFPGQASYNEQFF
CDR3 DNA: TGTGCCAGCAGTTTCCCGGGACAGGCCTCCTACAATGAGCAGTTCTTC

J gene: TRBJ2-7
CDR3 length: 17
D gene: -
clone size: -
V gene: TRBV4-1
CDR3 protein: CASSQERTRGGRDEQYF
CDR3 DNA: TGCGCCAGCAGCCAAGAGAGGACGAGGGGGGGCAGGGACGAGCAGTACTTC

J gene: TRBJ2-1
CDR3 length: 15
D gene: TRBD1
clone size: -
V gene: TRBV7-2
CDR3 protein: CASSFGQGVHNEQFF
CDR3 DNA: TGTGCCAGCAGCTTTGGACAGGGGGTCCACAATGAGCAGTTCTTC

J gene: TRBJ1-1
CDR3 length: 12
D gene: -
clone size: -
V gene: TRBV29-1
CDR3 protein: CSASDRPTEAFF
CDR3 DNA: TGCAGCGCTTCGGACAGACCCACTGAAGCTTTCTTT

J gene: TRBJ1-5
CDR3 length: 14
D gene: -
clone size: once
V gene: TRBV9
CDR3 protein: CASSAGTFRQPQHF
CDR3 DNA: TGTGCCAGCAGCGCCGGGACTTTTAGGCAGCCCCAGCATTTT

J gene: TRBJ1-1
CDR3 length: 11
D gene: -
clone size: -
V gene: TRBV5-5
CDR3 protein: CASSLGHEAFF
CDR3 DNA: TGTGCCAGCAGCTTGGGGCACGAAGCTTTCTTT

J gene: TRBJ1-1
CDR3 length: 13
D gene: TRBD1
clone size: -
V gene: TRBV5-4
CDR3 protein: CASSPAGQGITFF
CDR3 DNA: TGTGCCAGCAGCCCGGCGGGACAGGGTATAACTTTCTTT

J gene: TRBJ1-1
CDR3 length: 12
D gene: -
clone size: -
V gene: TRBV5-4
CDR3 protein: CASSADRPEAFF
CDR3 DNA: TGTGCCAGCAGCGCAGACAGGCCTGAAGCTTTCTTT

J gene: TRBJ2-7
CDR3 length: 15
D gene: TRBD2
clone size: few
V gene: TRBV27
CDR3 protein: CASSYTSGSTYEQYF
CDR3 DNA: TGTGCCAGCAGTTATACTAGCGGGAGTACCTACGAGCAGTACTTC

J gene: TRBJ2-2
CDR3 length: 13
D gene: -
clone size: -
V gene: TRBV4-2
CDR3 protein: CASSHPRYGELFF
CDR3 DNA: TGTGCCAGCAGCCACCCCAGGTACGGGGAGCTGTTTTTT

J gene: TRBJ2-3
CDR3 length: 16
D gene: TRBD2
clone size: -
V gene: TRBV4-2
CDR3 protein: CASSQELAGGQDTQYF
CDR3 DNA: TGTGCCAGCAGCCAAGAGCTAGCGGGGGGGCAAGATACGCAGTATTTT

J gene: TRBJ2-1
CDR3 length: 14
D gene: TRBD2
clone size: -
V gene: TRBV27
CDR3 protein: CASSLRGGEQSKFF
CDR3 DNA: TGTGCCAGCAGTTTACGGGGGGGCGAGCAGTCCAAGTTCTTC

J gene: TRBJ2-1
CDR3 length: 14
D gene: TRBD2
clone size: -
V gene: TRBV11-2
CDR3 protein: CASSWGGSYNEQFF
CDR3 DNA: TGTGCCAGCAGCTGGGGGGGCTCCTACAATGAGCAGTTCTTC

J gene: TRBJ2-7
CDR3 length: 13
D gene: -
clone size: once
V gene: TRBV4-2
CDR3 protein: CASSQKGVSEQYF
CDR3 DNA: TGTGCCAGCAGCCAAAAGGGGGTGAGCGAGCAGTACTTC

J gene: TRBJ1-5
CDR3 length: 13
D gene: -
clone size: -
V gene: TRBV15
CDR3 protein: CATSCCVNQPQHF
CDR3 DNA: TGTGCCACCAGCTGCTGCGTCAATCAGCCCCAGCATTTT

J gene: TRBJ2-6
CDR3 length: 20
D gene: TRBD1
clone size: -
V gene: TRBV30
CDR3 protein: CAWSESLGTGVFSGANVLTF
CDR3 DNA: TGTGCCTGGAGTGAAAGTTTGGGGACAGGGGTTTTCTCTGGGGCCAACGTCCTGACTTTC

J gene: TRBJ1-4
CDR3 length: 18
D gene: TRBD1
clone size: -
V gene: TRBV7-9
CDR3 protein: CASSSTETDRGANEKLFF
CDR3 DNA: TGTGCCAGCAGCTCTACCGAAACGGACAGGGGGGCTAATGAAAAACTGTTTTTT

J gene: TRBJ2-7
CDR3 length: 12
D gene: -
clone size: -
V gene: TRBV27
CDR3 protein: CASSYSPREQYF
CDR3 DNA: TGTGCCAGCAGTTACAGTCCACGCGAGCAGTACTTC

J gene: TRBJ1-3
CDR3 length: 18
D gene: -
clone size: -
V gene: TRBV5-5
CDR3 protein: CASSLVGQEFDSGNTIYF
CDR3 DNA: TGTGCCAGCAGCTTGGTGGGACAAGAATTCGACTCTGGAAACACCATATATTTT

J gene: TRBJ2-3
CDR3 length: 16
D gene: TRBD2
clone size: -
V gene: TRBV25-1
CDR3 protein: CASSESLAGGTDTQYF
CDR3 DNA: TGTGCCAGCAGTGAATCCTTAGCGGGGGGCACAGATACGCAGTATTTT

J gene: TRBJ2-3
CDR3 length: 17
D gene: -
clone size: -
V gene: TRBV25-1
CDR3 protein: CASSELYLDLNTDTQYF
CDR3 DNA: TGTGCCAGCAGTGAGCTATATCTAGACCTGAACACAGATACGCAGTATTTT

J gene: TRBJ2-7
CDR3 length: 14
D gene: TRBD1
clone size: -
V gene: TRBV7-9
CDR3 protein: CASQRGTGANEQYF
CDR3 DNA: TGTGCCAGCCAGCGTGGGACAGGGGCTAACGAGCAGTACTTC

J gene: TRBJ2-5
CDR3 length: 12
D gene: -
clone size: -
V gene: TRBV30
CDR3 protein: CAWRHVQGTQYF
CDR3 DNA: TGTGCCTGGAGGCACGTACAGGGGACCCAGTACTTC

J gene: TRBJ2-7
CDR3 length: 14
D gene: TRBD1
clone size: -
V gene: TRBV7-9
CDR3 protein: CASSFGTGTSEQYF
CDR3 DNA: TGTGCCAGCAGCTTCGGGACAGGGACCTCCGAGCAGTACTTC

J gene: TRBJ2-5
CDR3 length: 11
D gene: -
clone size: once
V gene: TRBV7-9
CDR3 protein: CAVGFGETQYF
CDR3 DNA: TGTGCCGTCGGGTTCGGGGAGACCCAGTACTTC

J gene: TRBJ1-1
CDR3 length: 15
D gene: TRBD1
clone size: few
V gene: TRBV7-9
CDR3 protein: CASSFGQGAATEAFF
CDR3 DNA: TGTGCCAGCAGCTTCGGACAGGGGGCTGCCACTGAAGCTTTCTTT

J gene: TRBJ2-7
CDR3 length: 15
D gene: TRBD2
clone size: -
V gene: TRBV7-9
CDR3 protein: CASSLVAGALYEQYF
CDR3 DNA: TGTGCCAGCAGCTTAGTAGCGGGGGCACTCTACGAGCAGTACTTC

J gene: TRBJ2-1
CDR3 length: 15
D gene: TRBD2
clone size: -
V gene: TRBV19
CDR3 protein: CASSITSGAYNEQFF
CDR3 DNA: TGTGCCAGTAGTATAACTAGCGGGGCTTACAATGAGCAGTTCTTC

J gene: TRBJ2-1
CDR3 length: 13
D gene: TRBD2
clone size: many
V gene: TRBV2
CDR3 protein: CASTLAGGNEQFF
CDR3 DNA: TGTGCCAGCACCCTAGCGGGAGGCAATGAGCAGTTCTTC

J gene: TRBJ1-5
CDR3 length: 15
D gene: -
clone size: -
V gene: TRBV13
CDR3 protein: CASSSSLTGNQPQHF
CDR3 DNA: TGTGCCAGCAGCAGCTCATTAACGGGCAATCAGCCCCAGCATTTT

J gene: TRBJ2-3
CDR3 length: 17
D gene: TRBD1
clone size: -
V gene: TRBV9
CDR3 protein: CASSAGTGSIHTDTQYF
CDR3 DNA: TGTGCCAGCAGCGCCGGGACAGGGTCTATCCACACAGATACGCAGTATTTT

J gene: TRBJ2-7
CDR3 length: 13
D gene: -
clone size: -
V gene: TRBV14
CDR3 protein: CASRGGTSYEQYF
CDR3 DNA: TGTGCCAGCCGGGGCGGGACCTCCTACGAGCAGTACTTC

J gene: TRBJ1-1
CDR3 length: 12
D gene: -
clone size: -
V gene: TRBV19
CDR3 protein: CASRTGTTEAFF
CDR3 DNA: TGTGCCAGTAGAACAGGGACCACTGAAGCTTTCTTT

J gene: TRBJ1-1
CDR3 length: 17
D gene: TRBD1
clone size: -
V gene: TRBV7-9
CDR3 protein: CASSLRVPGQENTEAFF
CDR3 DNA: TGTGCCAGCAGCTTACGGGTTCCGGGACAGGAGAACACTGAAGCTTTCTTT

J gene: TRBJ2-1
CDR3 length: 16
D gene: -
clone size: -
V gene: TRBV7-9
CDR3 protein: CASSLKGSSSYNEQFF
CDR3 DNA: TGTGCCAGCAGCTTAAAGGGGTCTAGCTCCTACAATGAGCAGTTCTTC

J gene: TRBJ2-6
CDR3 length: 16
D gene: -
clone size: -
V gene: TRBV18
CDR3 protein: CASSPPAGTGANVLTF
CDR3 DNA: TGTGCCAGCTCACCACCGGCGGGGACTGGGGCCAACGTCCTGACTTTC

J gene: TRBJ2-7
CDR3 length: 12
D gene: -
clone size: -
V gene: TRBV7-9
CDR3 protein: CASSLTGLEQYF
CDR3 DNA: TGTGCCAGCAGCTTAACAGGGCTCGAGCAGTACTTC

J gene: TRBJ2-1
CDR3 length: 15
D gene: -
clone size: -
V gene: TRBV7-8
CDR3 protein: CASSFVGHDSYEQFF
CDR3 DNA: TGTGCCAGCAGCTTCGTGGGACATGACTCGTATGAGCAGTTCTTC

J gene: TRBJ2-1
CDR3 length: 16
D gene: TRBD2
clone size: -
V gene: TRBV9
CDR3 protein: CASSVEAGGARDEQFF
CDR3 DNA: TGTGCCAGCAGCGTAGAGGCGGGGGGGGCCCGGGATGAGCAGTTCTTC

J gene: TRBJ2-1
CDR3 length: 15
D gene: TRBD2
clone size: -
V gene: TRBV14
CDR3 protein: CASSFLAGVNNEQFF
CDR3 DNA: TGTGCCAGCAGCTTTTTAGCGGGAGTCAACAATGAGCAGTTCTTC

J gene: TRBJ2-1
CDR3 length: 18
D gene: TRBD2
clone size: few
V gene: TRBV19
CDR3 protein: CARWPRGTSGGSYNEQFF
CDR3 DNA: TGTGCCAGATGGCCCCGGGGGACTAGCGGGGGTTCCTACAATGAGCAGTTCTTC

J gene: TRBJ2-7
CDR3 length: 13
D gene: -
clone size: -
V gene: TRBV6-5
CDR3 protein: CASRKSRVYEQYF
CDR3 DNA: TGTGCCAGCAGGAAAAGCAGGGTCTACGAGCAGTACTTC